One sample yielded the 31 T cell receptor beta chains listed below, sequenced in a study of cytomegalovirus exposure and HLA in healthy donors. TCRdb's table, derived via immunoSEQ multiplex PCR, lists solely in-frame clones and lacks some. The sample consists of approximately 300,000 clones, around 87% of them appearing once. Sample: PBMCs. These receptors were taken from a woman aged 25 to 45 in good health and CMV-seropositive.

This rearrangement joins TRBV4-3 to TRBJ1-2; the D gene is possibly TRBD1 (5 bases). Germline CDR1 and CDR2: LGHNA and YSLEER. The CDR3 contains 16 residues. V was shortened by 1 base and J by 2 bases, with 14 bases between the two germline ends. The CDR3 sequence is CASSQVRGTGNYGYTF. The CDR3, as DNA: TGCGCCAGCAGCCAAGTCCGAGGGACTGGGAACTATGGCTACACCTTC.

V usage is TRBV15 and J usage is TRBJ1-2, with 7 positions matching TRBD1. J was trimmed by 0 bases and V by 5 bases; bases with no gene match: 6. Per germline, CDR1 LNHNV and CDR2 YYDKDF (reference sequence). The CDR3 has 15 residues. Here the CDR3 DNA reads TGTGCCACCAGCGGTGGGACAGAATCTAACTATGGCTACACCTTC. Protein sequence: CATSGGTESNYGYTF.

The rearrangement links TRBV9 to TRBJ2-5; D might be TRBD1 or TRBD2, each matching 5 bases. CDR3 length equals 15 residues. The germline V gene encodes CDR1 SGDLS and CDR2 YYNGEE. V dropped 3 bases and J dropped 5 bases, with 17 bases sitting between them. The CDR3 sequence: CASSALRARGETQYF. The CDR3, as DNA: TGTGCCAGCAGCGCCCTTCGAGCGAGGGGTGAGACCCAGTACTTC.

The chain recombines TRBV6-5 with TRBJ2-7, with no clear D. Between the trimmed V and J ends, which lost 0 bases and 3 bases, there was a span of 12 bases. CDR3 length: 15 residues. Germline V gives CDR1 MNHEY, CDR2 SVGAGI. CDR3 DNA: TGTGCCAGCAGTTACTCTCCTGGAACCATCTACGAGCAGTACTTC. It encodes CASSYSPGTIYEQYF.

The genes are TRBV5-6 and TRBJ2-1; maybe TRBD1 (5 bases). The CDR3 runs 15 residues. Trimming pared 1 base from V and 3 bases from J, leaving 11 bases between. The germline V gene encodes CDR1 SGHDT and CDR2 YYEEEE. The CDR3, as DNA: TGTGCCAGCAGCTTGTTGGGTCAGGGCTACAATGAGCAGTTCTTC. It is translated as CASSLLGQGYNEQFF.

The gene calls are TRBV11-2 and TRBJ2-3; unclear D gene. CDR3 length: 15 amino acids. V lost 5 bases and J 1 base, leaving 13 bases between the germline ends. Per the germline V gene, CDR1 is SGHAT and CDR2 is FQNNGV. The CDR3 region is CASSQDGTGTDTQYF. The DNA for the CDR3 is TGTGCCAGCAGCCAAGACGGTACGGGCACAGATACGCAGTATTTT.

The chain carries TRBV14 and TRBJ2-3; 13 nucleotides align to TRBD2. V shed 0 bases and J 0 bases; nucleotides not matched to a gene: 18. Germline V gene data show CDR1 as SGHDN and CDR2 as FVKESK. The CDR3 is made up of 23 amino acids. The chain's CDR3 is CASSQEGPGTSGTTLPSTDTQYF. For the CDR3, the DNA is TGTGCCAGCAGCCAAGAGGGCCCCGGGACTAGCGGGACAACCCTACCTAGCACAGATACGCAGTATTTT.

The CDR3 reads CASSPRGGMETQYF. The DNA for the CDR3 is TGTGCCAGCAGCCCCCGCGGAGGGATGGAGACCCAGTACTTC. This chain connects TRBV4-2 to TRBJ2-5; D is perhaps TRBD2 (6 bases). The CDR3 runs to 14 residues. The germline V gene encodes CDR1 LGHNA and CDR2 YNFKEQ. Trimming pared 4 bases from V and 5 bases from J, leaving 14 bases between.

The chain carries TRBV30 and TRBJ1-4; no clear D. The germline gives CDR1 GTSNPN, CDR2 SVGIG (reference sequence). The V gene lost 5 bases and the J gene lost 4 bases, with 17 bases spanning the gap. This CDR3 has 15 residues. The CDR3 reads CAWAGGQEVNEKLFF. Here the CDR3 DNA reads TGTGCCTGGGCCGGAGGGCAGGAGGTTAATGAAAAACTGTTTTTT.

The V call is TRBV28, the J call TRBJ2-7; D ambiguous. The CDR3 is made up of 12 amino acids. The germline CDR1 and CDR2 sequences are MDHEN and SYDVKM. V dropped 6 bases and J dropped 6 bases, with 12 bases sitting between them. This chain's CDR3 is CASSPLSIEQYF. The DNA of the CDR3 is TGTGCCAGCAGCCCTCTTTCTATCGAGCAGTACTTC. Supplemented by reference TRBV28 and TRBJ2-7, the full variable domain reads DVKVTQSSRYLVKRTGEKVFLECVQDMDHENMFWYRQDPGLGLRLIYFSYDVKMKEKGDIPEGYSVSREKKERFSLILESASTNQTSMYLCASSPLSIEQYFGPGTRLTVT.

In DNA, the CDR3 is TGTGCCAGCCATCGCAGCACCTACAATGAGCAGTTCTTC. Translation gives CASHRSTYNEQFF. The genes are TRBV28 and TRBJ2-1; D is ambiguous. Germline assignment: CDR1 MDHEN and CDR2 SYDVKM. Trimming cost V 8 bases and J 2 bases, with 10 bases left between them. The CDR3 extends over 13 amino acids.

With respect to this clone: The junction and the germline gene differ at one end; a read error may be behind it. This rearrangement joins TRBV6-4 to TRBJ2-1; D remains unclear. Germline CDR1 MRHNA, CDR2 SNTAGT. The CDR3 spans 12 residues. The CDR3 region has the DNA TGTGCCAGCAGTGACTCCGACAATGAGCAGTTCTTC. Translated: CASSDSDNEQFF.

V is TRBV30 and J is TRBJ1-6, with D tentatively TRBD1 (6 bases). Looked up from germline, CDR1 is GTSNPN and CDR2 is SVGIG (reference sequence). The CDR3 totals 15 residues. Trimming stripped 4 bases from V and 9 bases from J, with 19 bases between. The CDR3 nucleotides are TGTGCCTGGACCGTAAGGGCACAGGGTCTTTCACCCCTCCACTTT. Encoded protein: CAWTVRAQGLSPLHF. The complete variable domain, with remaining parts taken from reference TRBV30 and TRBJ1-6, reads SQTIHQWPATLVQPVGSPLSLECTVEGTSNPNLYWYRQAAGRGLQLLFYSVGIGQISSEVPQNLSASRPQDRQFILSSKKLLLSDSGFYLCAWTVRAQGLSPLHFGNGTRLTVT.

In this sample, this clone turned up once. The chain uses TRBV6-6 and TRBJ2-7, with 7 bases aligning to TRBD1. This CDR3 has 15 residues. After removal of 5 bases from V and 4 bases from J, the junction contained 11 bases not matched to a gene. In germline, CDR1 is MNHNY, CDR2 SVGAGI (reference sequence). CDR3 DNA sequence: TGTGCCAGCAGTCACAGGACAGGCTTCGGTTACGAGCAGTACTTC. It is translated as CASSHRTGFGYEQYF.

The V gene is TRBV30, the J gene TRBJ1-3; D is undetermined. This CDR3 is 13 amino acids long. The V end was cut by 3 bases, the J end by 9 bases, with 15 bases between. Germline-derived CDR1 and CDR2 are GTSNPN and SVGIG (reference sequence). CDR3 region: CAWSALNLGTIYF. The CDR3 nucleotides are TGTGCCTGGAGCGCCCTTAACCTGGGCACCATATATTTT.

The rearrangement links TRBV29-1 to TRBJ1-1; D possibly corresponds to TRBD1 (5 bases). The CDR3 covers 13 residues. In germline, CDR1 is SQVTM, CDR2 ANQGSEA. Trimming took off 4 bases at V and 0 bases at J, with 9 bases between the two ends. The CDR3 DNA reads TGCAGCGTTGTCGACAGCATGAACACTGAAGCTTTCTTT. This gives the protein CSVVDSMNTEAFF.

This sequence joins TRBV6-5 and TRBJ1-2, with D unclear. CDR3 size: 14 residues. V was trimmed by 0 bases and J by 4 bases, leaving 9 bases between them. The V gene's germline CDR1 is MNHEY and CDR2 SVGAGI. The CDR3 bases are TGTGCCAGCAGTTACTCGGCAACCGGCTATGGCTACACCTTC. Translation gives CASSYSATGYGYTF.

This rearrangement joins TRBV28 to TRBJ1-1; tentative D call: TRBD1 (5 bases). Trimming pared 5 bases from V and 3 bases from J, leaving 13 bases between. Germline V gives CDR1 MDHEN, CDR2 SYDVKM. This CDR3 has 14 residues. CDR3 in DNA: TGTGCCAGCAGTCCCCCCAGGGCCTACACTGAAGCTTTCTTT. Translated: CASSPPRAYTEAFF.

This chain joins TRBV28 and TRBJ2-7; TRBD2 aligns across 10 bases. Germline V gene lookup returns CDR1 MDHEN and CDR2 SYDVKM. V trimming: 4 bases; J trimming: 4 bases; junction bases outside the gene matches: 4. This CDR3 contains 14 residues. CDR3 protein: CASSSGTSDYEQYF. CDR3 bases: TGTGCCAGCAGTTCCGGGACTAGCGATTACGAGCAGTACTTC.

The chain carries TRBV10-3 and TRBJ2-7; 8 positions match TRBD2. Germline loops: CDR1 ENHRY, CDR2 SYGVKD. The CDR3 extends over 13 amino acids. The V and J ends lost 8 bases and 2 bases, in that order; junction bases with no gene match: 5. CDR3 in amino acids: CAIADGGAYEQYF. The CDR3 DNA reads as TGTGCCATCGCCGACGGGGGGGCCTACGAGCAGTACTTC.

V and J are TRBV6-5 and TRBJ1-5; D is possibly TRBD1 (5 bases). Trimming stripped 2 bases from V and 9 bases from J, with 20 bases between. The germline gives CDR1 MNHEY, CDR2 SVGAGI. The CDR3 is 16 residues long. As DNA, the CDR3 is TGTGCCAGCAGTTACACGAGACCGGGGGACCTTTCGCCCCAGCATTTT. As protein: CASSYTRPGDLSPQHF.

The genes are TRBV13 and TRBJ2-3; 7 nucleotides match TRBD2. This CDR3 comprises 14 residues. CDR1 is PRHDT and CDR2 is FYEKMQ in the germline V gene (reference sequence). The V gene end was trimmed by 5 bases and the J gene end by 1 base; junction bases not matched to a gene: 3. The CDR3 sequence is CASSQRGGTDTQYF. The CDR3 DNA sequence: TGTGCCAGCAGCCAACGGGGGGGCACAGATACGCAGTATTTT.

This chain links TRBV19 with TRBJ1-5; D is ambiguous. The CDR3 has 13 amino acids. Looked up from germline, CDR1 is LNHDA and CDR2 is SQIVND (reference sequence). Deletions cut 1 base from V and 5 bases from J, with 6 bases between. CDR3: CASSIVLDQPQHF. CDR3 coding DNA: TGTGCCAGTAGTATAGTCCTCGATCAGCCCCAGCATTTT.

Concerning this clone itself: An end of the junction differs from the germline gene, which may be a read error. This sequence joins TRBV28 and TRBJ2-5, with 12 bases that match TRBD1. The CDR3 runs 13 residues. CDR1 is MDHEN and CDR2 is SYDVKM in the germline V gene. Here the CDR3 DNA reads TGTGCCAGCAGTTTGGGGACAGGGGGCGGTGGGGACTTC. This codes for CASSLGTGGGGDF.

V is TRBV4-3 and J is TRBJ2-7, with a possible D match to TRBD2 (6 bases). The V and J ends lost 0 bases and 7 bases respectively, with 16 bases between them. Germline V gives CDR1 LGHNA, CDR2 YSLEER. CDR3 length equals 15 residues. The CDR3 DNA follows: TGCGCCAGCAGCCAAGATATAGGGACTGCACAAGAGCAGTACTTC. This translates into CASSQDIGTAQEQYF.

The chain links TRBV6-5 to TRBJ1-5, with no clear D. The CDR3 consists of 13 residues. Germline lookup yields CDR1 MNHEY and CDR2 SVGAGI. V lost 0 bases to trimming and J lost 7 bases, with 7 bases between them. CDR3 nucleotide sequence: TGTGCCAGCAGTTACTCGATTGAACAGCCCCAGCATTTT. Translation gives CASSYSIEQPQHF.

CDR3 region: CASSLDVTLNYGYTF. The DNA for the CDR3 is TGTGCCAGCAGCTTAGACGTCACCTTAAACTATGGCTACACCTTC. The chain has TRBV7-9 and TRBJ1-2; D gene ambiguous. Germline V gene data show CDR1 as SEHNR and CDR2 as FQNEAQ (reference sequence). The germline V and J ends were trimmed by 1 base and 2 bases, with 11 bases remaining between them. This CDR3 has 15 amino acids.

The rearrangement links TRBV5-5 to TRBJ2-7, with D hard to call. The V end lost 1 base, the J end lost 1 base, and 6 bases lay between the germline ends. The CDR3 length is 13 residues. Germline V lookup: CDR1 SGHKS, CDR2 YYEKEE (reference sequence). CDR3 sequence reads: CASSLTSSYEQYF. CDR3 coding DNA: TGTGCCAGCAGCTTGACGTCTTCCTACGAGCAGTACTTC.

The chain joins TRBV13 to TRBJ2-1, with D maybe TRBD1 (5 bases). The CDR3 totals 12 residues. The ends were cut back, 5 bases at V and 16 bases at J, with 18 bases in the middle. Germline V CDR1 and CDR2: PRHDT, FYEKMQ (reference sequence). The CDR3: CASSMGRGLTFF. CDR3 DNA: TGTGCCAGCAGCATGGGGCGTGGATTGACCTTCTTC.

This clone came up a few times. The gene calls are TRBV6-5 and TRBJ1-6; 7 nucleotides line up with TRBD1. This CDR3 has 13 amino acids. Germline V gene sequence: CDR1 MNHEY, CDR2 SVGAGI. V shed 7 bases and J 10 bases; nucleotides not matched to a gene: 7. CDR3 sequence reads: CASTTGIGSPLHF. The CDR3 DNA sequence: TGTGCCAGCACGACAGGGATTGGCTCACCCCTCCACTTT.

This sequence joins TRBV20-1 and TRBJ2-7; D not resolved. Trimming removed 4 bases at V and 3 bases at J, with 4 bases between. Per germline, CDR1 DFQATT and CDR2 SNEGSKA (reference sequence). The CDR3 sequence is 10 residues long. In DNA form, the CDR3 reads TGCAGTGCTACTTACTACGAGCAGTACTTC. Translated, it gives CSATYYEQYF.